The TCR beta chain described here comes from a study of blood T cell repertoires in COVID-19 (dated by TCRdb to the early 2020s). In the study overall: Samples covering the acute and convalescent phases of COVID-19 were provided by collaborators in the United States, Italy and Spain. The samples were drawn from the first 160 participants of the ongoing ImmuneRACE study and from some 1,300 subjects provided by 6 global collaborators. Deeply sampled blood TCRbeta repertoires from subjects exposed to, actively infected with, or recovered from COVID-19 were included in the dataset. HLA class I and class II types, where available, came from metadata supplied by the sample provider rather than from assay-based typing. The repertoires were made available in a free public database intended to serve as a resource for research on the immune response to SARS-CoV-2. The sample metadata nearly always contained a de-identified subject ID, COVID-19 status, age in years and sex. The material from the prospective study consisted of cDNA or gDNA derived from T cells, B-cell-depleted T cells, or PBMCs.

Details on this clone: The antigen this receptor binds is unknown. No base qualities exist here, and no much larger clone lies one base off it.

The collaborating institutions used their own protocols to collect whole blood in K2EDTA tubes. Collaborator samples were shipped for TCRbeta analysis as frozen whole blood, isolated PBMCs, or DNA extracted from either sample type. TCRbeta CDR3 regions were amplified from genomic DNA by means of the immunoSEQ Assay, a bias-controlled multiplex PCR. The study's own analysis went as follows. Nucleated cell counts per sample were estimated from amplification of reference gene primers within the assay. To quantify the absolute abundance of each unique TCRbeta CDR3 rearrangement, sequence reads were collapsed and filtered. For each sample, productive Simpson clonality was calculated as the square root of Simpson's diversity index over productive rearrangements. What TCRdb holds here is the immuneACCESS table cut down to in-frame rearrangements. Part of the clones is not present; checked against another copy, under half of the missing clones reflect an unresolved V gene, and the others are unexplained. The V and J calls and clone size are taken from that table; D and trimming were inferred from the DNA. Within this sample are 55,000 to 70,000 clones, with approximately 80% of them counted one time only. The ten most abundant clones make up 8% to 10% of the sample.

Here is what the overall study found, with its caveats: How much clinical and demographic metadata was included differed by source and by participant, and the metadata was provided uncurated.

The CDR3 runs 15 amino acids, cysteine and phenylalanine included. Just CDR3 DNA is preserved here, 45 bases in frame from base 1. As encoded in the germline V gene, CDR1 is SGDLS while CDR2 is YYNGEE. Trimming removed 4 bases from V and 6 bases from J; the gene matches leave 11 bases unexplained. Sequenced input: peripheral blood. The V gene is TRBV9 and the J gene is TRBJ1-2; TRBD1 lines up with 8 middle nucleotides. This receptor was obtained from a woman of 80 years or more with acute or convalescent COVID-19. The nucleotides are TGTGCCAGCAGCTCAAAGACAGGGGAATTCGATGGCTACACCTTC. The resulting protein is CASSSKTGEFDGYTF.